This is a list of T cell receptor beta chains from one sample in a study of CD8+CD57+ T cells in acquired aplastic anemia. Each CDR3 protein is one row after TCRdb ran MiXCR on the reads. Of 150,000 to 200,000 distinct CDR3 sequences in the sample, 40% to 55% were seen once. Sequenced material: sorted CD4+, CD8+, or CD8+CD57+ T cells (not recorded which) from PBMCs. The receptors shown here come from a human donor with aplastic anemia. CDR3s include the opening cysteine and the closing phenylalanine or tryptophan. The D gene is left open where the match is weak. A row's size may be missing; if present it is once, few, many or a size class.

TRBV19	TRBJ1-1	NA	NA	TGTGCCAGTAGTTACACGAACACTGAAGCTTTCTTT	CASSYTNTEAFF
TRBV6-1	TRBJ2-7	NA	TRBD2	TGTGCCAGCAGCTGGACTAGCGGGAGCCCCCTCGAGCAGTACTTC	CASSWTSGSPLEQYF
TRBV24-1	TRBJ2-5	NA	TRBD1	TGTGCCACCAGTGACCCGGGACAGCACCTAGAGACCCAGTACTTC	CATSDPGQHLETQYF
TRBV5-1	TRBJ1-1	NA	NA	TGCGCCAGCAGCATAACCGGACAGTTGAACACTGAAGCTTTCTTT	CASSITGQLNTEAFF
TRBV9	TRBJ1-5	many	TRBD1	TGTGCCAGCAGCGTAGACGGACAGGGGGATCAGCCCCAGCATTTT	CASSVDGQGDQPQHF
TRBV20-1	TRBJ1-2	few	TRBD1	TGCAGTGCTAGAGCGCAGACAGGGGGCAGTAGCTACACCTTC	CSARAQTGGSSYTF
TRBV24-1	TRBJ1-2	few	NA	TGTGCCACCAGTGACAGGGACACTGATGGCTACACCTTC	CATSDRDTDGYTF
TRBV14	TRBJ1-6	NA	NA	TGTGCCAGCAGCCAAGATTCACCCCTCCACTTT	CASSQDSPLHF
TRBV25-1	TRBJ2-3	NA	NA	TGTGCCAGCAGCTTGGGGCTGGGTCCCACAGATACGCAGTATTTT	CASSLGLGPTDTQYF
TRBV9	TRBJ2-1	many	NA	TGTGCCAGCAGCAGAAGCGGTGAGCAGTTCTTC	CASSRSGEQFF
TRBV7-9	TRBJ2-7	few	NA	TGTGCCAGCAGCTTTGGGCCTTACGAGCAGTACTTC	CASSFGPYEQYF
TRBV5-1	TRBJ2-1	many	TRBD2	TGCGCCAGCAGCATCCGTTCCATAGCGGGGAGCTCCTACAATGAGCAGTTCTTC	CASSIRSIAGSSYNEQFF
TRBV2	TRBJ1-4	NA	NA	TGTGCCAGCAGTGATACACTGGGGCGTAATGAAAAACTGTTTTTT	CASSDTLGRNEKLFF
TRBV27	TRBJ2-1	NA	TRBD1	TGTGCCAGCAGTGCCCAACAGGGGGGCCCCTACAATGAGCAGTTCTTC	CASSAQQGGPYNEQFF
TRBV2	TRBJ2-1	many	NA	TGTGCCAGCAGTTCAGAATACAATGAGCAGTTCTTC	CASSSEYNEQFF
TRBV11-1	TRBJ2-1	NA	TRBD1	TGTGCCAGCAGCTTGTCTCGCCAGGGGGACAATGAGCAGTTCTTC	CASSLSRQGDNEQFF
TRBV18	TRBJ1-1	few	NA	TGTGCCAGCTCACCCCTCACCACTGAAGCTTTCTTT	CASSPLTTEAFF
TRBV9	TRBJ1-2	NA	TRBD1	TGTGCCAGCAGCTCCCTGGACAGGGCTGGTCGCTATGGCTACACCTTC	CASSSLDRAGRYGYTF